What follows are 27 T cell receptor beta chains derived from one specimen sequenced in a study of blood T cell repertoires in COVID-19 (dated by TCRdb to about 2020). Library construction relied on the immunoSEQ multiplex PCR assay. TCRdb retrieved this table from immuneACCESS and kept in-frame rearrangements only. Not all clones are present; in checked studies, unresolved V genes account for under half, and no reason is known for the remainder. The sample records more than 65,000 clones, 80% to 90% of which are singletons. The top ten clonotypes cover 8% to 9.5% of the sample. What was sequenced was peripheral blood. These receptors were collected from a man between 50 and 59 years old with acute or convalescent COVID-19.

This sequence joins TRBV7-2 and TRBJ1-2, with TRBD1 as a possible D gene (6 bases). The germline CDR1 and CDR2 sequences are SGHTA and FQGNSA. The CDR3 has 12 residues. The ends were cut back, 6 bases at V and 7 bases at J, with 12 bases in the middle. CDR3 coding DNA: TGTGCCAGCAGTCCAGACAGGTTTGGCTACACCTTC. Encoded protein: CASSPDRFGYTF.

The rearrangement uses TRBV4-2 and TRBJ1-3; D not resolved. The CDR3 is 17 amino acids. Germline V gene lookup returns CDR1 LGHNA and CDR2 YNFKEQ. V lost 0 bases and J lost 0, with 12 bases in between. CDR3 protein: CASSQDETEPSGNTIYF. The DNA of the CDR3 is TGTGCCAGCAGCCAAGATGAAACGGAGCCCTCTGGAAACACCATATATTTT.

J is TRBJ1-2 and V is TRBV18; TRBD1 is a possible D gene (5 bases). The ends were cut back, 2 bases at V and 8 bases at J, with 15 bases in the middle. CDR3 length: 14 residues. Per the germline V gene, CDR1 is KGHSH and CDR2 is LQKENI. In DNA form, the CDR3 reads TGTGCCAGCTCACCAAGATCCGGGGGGGAAGGCTACACCTTC. It codes for CASSPRSGGEGYTF.

The chain combines TRBV11-1 with TRBJ2-2; 10 nucleotides match TRBD2. There are 14 residues in the CDR3. The V gene's germline CDR1 is SGHAT and CDR2 FQDESV (reference sequence). The V segment lost 5 bases and the J segment 5 bases; nucleotides outside the gene matches: 2. The CDR3 bases are TGTGCCAGCAGCCGACTAGCGGGTACCGGGGAGCTGTTTTTT. It encodes CASSRLAGTGELFF.

In its sample, this clone was seen once. The chain is built from TRBV30 and TRBJ1-1; 7 bases agree with TRBD1. The ends lost 0 bases at V and 2 bases at J; junction bases unmatched: 9. The CDR3 length is 16 residues. Germline loops: CDR1 GTSNPN, CDR2 SVGIG (reference sequence). The CDR3 DNA reads TGTGCCTGGAGTGTAAGGGCTGGGACAGTCAACACTGAAGCTTTCTTT. This encodes CAWSVRAGTVNTEAFF.

The CDR3: CASSQAAAGQLGTEAFF. CDR3 coding DNA: TGCGCCAGCAGCCAAGCCGCTGCGGGACAGCTCGGCACTGAAGCTTTCTTT. This rearrangement joins TRBV4-1 to TRBJ1-1, with 7 bases lining up with TRBD1. Germline V gene lookup returns CDR1 MGHRA and CDR2 YSYEKL. The CDR3 runs to 17 residues. Unmatched junction bases numbered 12, after V lost 1 base and J lost 4 bases.

The gene calls are TRBV5-6 and TRBJ1-1; D remains unclear. The length of the CDR3 is 15 residues. Trimming shortened V by 6 bases and J by 1 base, and 16 bases separated the two germline ends. Germline V gene lookup returns CDR1 SGHDT and CDR2 YYEEEE. The CDR3 DNA reads TGTGCCAGCACCCTCCGGCAGGCCGGGAACACTGAAGCTTTCTTT. It yields the protein CASTLRQAGNTEAFF.

The chain is built from TRBV6-5 and TRBJ1-3; no clear D gene. CDR3 length: 13 residues. Trimming removed 8 bases from V and 4 bases from J, with 12 bases in between. Germline V gives CDR1 MNHEY, CDR2 SVGAGI. This chain's CDR3 is CASPRMRGNTIYF. Here the CDR3 DNA reads TGTGCCAGCCCAAGAATGAGGGGAAACACCATATATTTT.

The chain employs TRBV30 and TRBJ2-6; D perhaps matches TRBD2 (5 bases). The CDR3 spans 15 residues. In germline, CDR1 is GTSNPN, CDR2 SVGIG (reference sequence). CDR3 loop: CASGGGGSGANVLTF. CDR3 coding DNA: TGTGCTTCCGGTGGAGGAGGCTCTGGGGCCAACGTCCTGACTTTC.

This rearrangement joins TRBV6-1 to TRBJ1-2; 11 bases are shared with TRBD1. The CDR3 sequence is 15 residues long. Losses at the gene ends were 2 bases for V and 8 bases for J; bases not matched to a gene: 7. The V gene's germline CDR1 is MNHNS and CDR2 SASEGT. The CDR3 region is CASSEPGQGGRGYTF. CDR3 bases: TGTGCCAGCAGTGAACCGGGACAGGGGGGGCGCGGCTACACCTTC.

This chain links TRBV25-1 with TRBJ2-1; D might be TRBD2 (6 bases). The germline V and J ends were trimmed by 8 bases and 4 bases, with 18 bases remaining between them. The germline V gene encodes CDR1 MGHDK and CDR2 SYGVNS. The CDR3 runs 15 residues. The CDR3: CASEVRDSRYNEQFF. The CDR3 DNA follows: TGTGCCAGCGAGGTTCGGGACTCTAGGTACAATGAGCAGTTCTTC. The full variable domain, its missing parts supplied by reference TRBV25-1 and TRBJ2-1, is EADIYQTPRYLVIGTGKKITLECSQTMGHDKMYWYQQDPGMELHLIHYSYGVNSTEKGDLSSESTVSRIRTEHFPLTLESARPSHTSQYLCASEVRDSRYNEQFFGPGTRLTVL.

The rearrangement joins TRBV28 to TRBJ2-7; TRBD1 matches at 7 bases. This CDR3 has 15 amino acids. The germline CDR1 and CDR2 sequences are MDHEN and SYDVKM. Trimming cost V 6 bases and J 2 bases; bases outside gene matches: 10. DNA of the CDR3: TGTGCCAGCAGCTCTCAAGGAACAGGGGCCTACGAGCAGTACGTC. Translated: CASSSQGTGAYEQYV.

The chain joins TRBV18 to TRBJ1-1; 7 bases fit TRBD1. The CDR3 runs to 17 residues. V dropped 6 bases and J dropped 1; count of bases not matched to a gene: 14. CDR1 is KGHSH, CDR2 LQKENI, per germline. CDR3 in DNA: TGTGCCAGCTCTCCCTTCGCGACAGGGATAACGAACACTGAAGCTTTCTTT. Its protein product is CASSPFATGITNTEAFF.

The V gene is TRBV6-1, the J gene TRBJ2-3; tentative D call: TRBD1 (6 bases). CDR1 MNHNS and CDR2 SASEGT come from the germline V gene. The CDR3 consists of 14 residues. Between the trimmed V and J ends, which lost 3 bases and 4 bases, there was a span of 11 bases. CDR3 bases: TGTGCCAGCAGTGAGGGGGCAGGGGCAGATACGCAGTATTTT. Translating gives CASSEGAGADTQYF.

This sequence joins TRBV6-5 and TRBJ2-2; D call uncertain. This CDR3 contains 15 residues. Germline CDR1 is MNHEY and CDR2 is SVGAGI. V lost 5 bases and J lost 1, with 11 bases in between. The CDR3 DNA sequence: TGTGCCAGCAGTACCCCATACAGGAACACCGGGGAGCTGTTTTTT. This gives the protein CASSTPYRNTGELFF.

CDR3 sequence: CASSTFSGVGELFF. For the CDR3, the DNA is TGTGCCAGCAGCACCTTTAGCGGGGTCGGGGAGCTGTTTTTT. The rearrangement uses TRBV9 and TRBJ2-2; 8 bases are shared with TRBD2. The CDR3 length is 14 residues. Germline CDR1 reads SGDLS; CDR2 reads YYNGEE. J lost 7 bases, V lost 4 bases, and 6 bases had no gene match.

This chain links TRBV29-1 with TRBJ2-1; perhaps TRBD1 as D (6 bases). CDR1 is SQVTM and CDR2 is ANQGSEA in the germline V gene. The CDR3 consists of 15 residues. V was shortened by 4 bases and J by 8 bases, with 21 bases between the two germline ends. Here the CDR3 reads CSVAGFSGRGDEQFF. The CDR3 nucleotides read TGCAGCGTTGCGGGTTTTTCGGGCAGGGGAGATGAGCAGTTCTTC.

As to this clone: Distinct nucleotide sequences in the sample also encode this CDR3. This CDR3 reads CASSAGTGNQPQHF. The CDR3 bases are TGTGCCAGCAGCGCCGGGACAGGGAATCAGCCCCAGCATTTT. V and J are TRBV25-1 and TRBJ1-5, with TRBD1 identical over 9 bases. The CDR3 is 14 amino acids. V lost 6 bases and J lost 4; bases outside the gene matches: 4. Germline V gene sequence: CDR1 MGHDK, CDR2 SYGVNS.

This chain uses TRBV19 with TRBJ2-5, with D perhaps matching TRBD1 (5 bases). The germline CDR1 and CDR2 sequences are LNHDA and SQIVND (reference sequence). The length of the CDR3 is 14 residues. The V end was cut by 6 bases, the J end by 5 bases, with 16 bases between. The CDR3 DNA follows: TGTGCCAGTAGAGTGGGATCACCAGGGGAGACCCAGTACTTC. It is translated as CASRVGSPGETQYF.

The CDR3 region is CASSQGGLAANTGELFF. The CDR3 DNA sequence: TGCGCCAGCAGCCAAGGCGGACTAGCGGCGAACACCGGGGAGCTGTTTTTT. The chain joins TRBV4-1 to TRBJ2-2; 10 bases line up with TRBD2. After removal of 1 base from V and 0 bases from J, the junction contained 2 bases not matched to a gene. The CDR3 has 17 residues. CDR1 MGHRA and CDR2 YSYEKL come from the germline V gene.

This chain connects TRBV10-3 to TRBJ2-7; 11 nucleotides agree with TRBD1. CDR3 length: 14 amino acids. Germline V lookup: CDR1 ENHRY, CDR2 SYGVKD. This CDR3 is CATSRGTGGDEQYV. The CDR3 nucleotides are TGTGCCACCAGTCGGGGGACAGGGGGTGACGAGCAGTACGTC.

The J gene is TRBJ1-6, the V gene TRBV7-8, with D possibly being TRBD1 (5 bases). V was trimmed by 4 bases and J by 7 bases, leaving 8 bases between them. This CDR3 is built from 13 residues. The germline V gene encodes CDR1 SGHVS and CDR2 FQNEAQ. CDR3 in amino acids: CASSSDRNSPLHF. CDR3 sequence (DNA): TGTGCCAGCAGCTCCGACAGAAATTCACCCCTCCACTTT. The whole variable domain, filled in from reference TRBV7-8 and TRBJ1-6, reads GAGVSQSPRYKVAKRGQDVALRCDPISGHVSLFWYQQALGQGPEFLTYFQNEAQLDKSGLPSDRFFAERPEGSVSTLKIQRTQQEDSAVYLCASSSDRNSPLHFGNGTRLTVT.

This chain joins TRBV6-1 and TRBJ1-4; D not certain. This CDR3 has 14 residues. Germline V lookup: CDR1 MNHNS, CDR2 SASEGT. Between the trimmed V and J ends, which lost 3 bases and 7 bases, there was a span of 12 bases. In nucleotides, the CDR3 is TGTGCCAGCAGTGAGCGAGGTTCGGGTGAAAAACTGTTTTTT. Its translation is CASSERGSGEKLFF.

The chain has TRBV3-1 (or the pseudogene TRBV3-2) and TRBJ1-2; D is undetermined. The germline V and J ends were trimmed by 2 bases and 7 bases, with 11 bases remaining between them. Germline V gene data show CDR1 as LGHDT and CDR2 as YNNKEL (reference sequence). This CDR3 has 13 residues. The CDR3 is CASSQLTLAGYTF. CDR3 in DNA: TGTGCCAGCAGCCAATTAACTTTAGCTGGCTACACCTTC.

This clone has just a few counts. A read error may produce the germline difference seen at one junction end. The chain is built from TRBV7-7 and TRBJ2-1; TRBD2 aligns across 10 bases. The CDR3 totals 17 residues. CDR1 and CDR2 (germline): SSHAT, FNYEAQ (reference sequence). The chain's CDR3 is CASSPRTSGDIYNEQFF. CDR3 coding DNA: TGTGCTAGCAGCCCTAGGACTAGCGGCGATATCTACAATGAGCAGTTCTTC.

This clone was seen once. The chain is built from TRBV6-6 and TRBJ1-2; D perhaps matches TRBD1 (6 bases). V lost 4 bases to trimming and J lost 8 bases, with 17 bases between them. CDR3 length: 14 amino acids. Germline assignment: CDR1 MNHNY and CDR2 SVGAGI (reference sequence). CDR3 loop: CASSSTRTGQGYTF. The CDR3 DNA sequence: TGTGCCAGCAGTTCCACTCGAACAGGGCAGGGCTACACCTTC.

V is TRBV6-4 and J is TRBJ1-5, with D possibly matching TRBD1 (6 bases). There are 13 residues in the CDR3. V lost 4 bases and J 3 bases, leaving 7 bases between the germline ends. CDR1 and CDR2 from the germline V gene are MRHNA and SNTAGT. The DNA of the CDR3 is TGTGCCAGCAGTGGGGACACCAATCAGCCCCAGCATTTT. Translating gives CASSGDTNQPQHF.